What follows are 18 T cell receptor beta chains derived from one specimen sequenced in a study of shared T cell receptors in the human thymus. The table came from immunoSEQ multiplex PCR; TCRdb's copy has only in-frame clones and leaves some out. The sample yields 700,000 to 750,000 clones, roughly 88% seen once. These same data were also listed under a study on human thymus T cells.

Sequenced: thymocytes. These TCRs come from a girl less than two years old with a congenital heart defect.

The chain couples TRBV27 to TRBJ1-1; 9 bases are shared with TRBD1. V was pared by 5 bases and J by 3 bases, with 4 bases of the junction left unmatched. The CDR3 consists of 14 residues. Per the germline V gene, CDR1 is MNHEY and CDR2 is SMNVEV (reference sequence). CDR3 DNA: TGTGCCAGCAGTACAGGGGGCTGGGACACTGAAGCTTTCTTT. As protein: CASSTGGWDTEAFF.

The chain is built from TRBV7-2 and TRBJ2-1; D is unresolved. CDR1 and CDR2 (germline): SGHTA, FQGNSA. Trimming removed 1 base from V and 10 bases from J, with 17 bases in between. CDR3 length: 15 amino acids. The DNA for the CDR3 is TGTGCCAGCAGCTTAGGATCTTCCGCGAGCCGAGAGCAGTTCTTC. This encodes CASSLGSSASREQFF.

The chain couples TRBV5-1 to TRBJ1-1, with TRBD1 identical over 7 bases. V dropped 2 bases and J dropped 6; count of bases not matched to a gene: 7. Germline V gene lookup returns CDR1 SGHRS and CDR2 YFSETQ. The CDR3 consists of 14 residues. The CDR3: CASSFSGQVSEAFF. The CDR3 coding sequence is TGCGCCAGCAGCTTTTCCGGACAGGTCTCTGAAGCTTTCTTT.

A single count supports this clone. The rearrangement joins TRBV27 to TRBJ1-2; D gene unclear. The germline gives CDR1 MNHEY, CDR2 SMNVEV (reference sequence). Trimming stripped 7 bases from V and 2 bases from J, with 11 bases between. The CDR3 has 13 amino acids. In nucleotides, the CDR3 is TGTGCCAGCAAAGTAGGAGCCAACTATGGCTACACCTTC. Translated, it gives CASKVGANYGYTF.

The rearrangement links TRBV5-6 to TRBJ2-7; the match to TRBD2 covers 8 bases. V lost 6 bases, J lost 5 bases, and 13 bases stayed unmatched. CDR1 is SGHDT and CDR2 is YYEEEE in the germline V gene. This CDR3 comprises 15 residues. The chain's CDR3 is CASTGGGCFSHEQYF. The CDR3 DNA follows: TGTGCCAGCACCGGGGGGGGTTGCTTTAGCCACGAGCAGTACTTC.

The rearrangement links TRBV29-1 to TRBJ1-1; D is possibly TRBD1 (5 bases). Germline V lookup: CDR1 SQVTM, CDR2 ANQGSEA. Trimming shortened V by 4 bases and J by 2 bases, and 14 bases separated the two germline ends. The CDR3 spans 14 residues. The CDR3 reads CSVGGVSRNTEAFF. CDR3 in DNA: TGCAGCGTTGGGGGGGTGAGTCGAAACACTGAAGCTTTCTTT.

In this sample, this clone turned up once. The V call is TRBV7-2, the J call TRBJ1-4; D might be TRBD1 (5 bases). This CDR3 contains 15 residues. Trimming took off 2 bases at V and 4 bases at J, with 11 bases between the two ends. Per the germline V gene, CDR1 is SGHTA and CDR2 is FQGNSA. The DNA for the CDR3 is TGTGCCAGCAGCTTAACCAGGGCTATTAATGAAAAACTGTTTTTT. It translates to CASSLTRAINEKLFF.

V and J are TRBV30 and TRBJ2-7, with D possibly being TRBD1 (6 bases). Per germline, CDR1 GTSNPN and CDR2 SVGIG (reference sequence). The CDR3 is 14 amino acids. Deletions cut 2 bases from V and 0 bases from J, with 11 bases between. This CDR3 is CAWSSGTPSYEQYF. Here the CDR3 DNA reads TGTGCCTGGAGTTCAGGGACACCCTCCTACGAGCAGTACTTC.

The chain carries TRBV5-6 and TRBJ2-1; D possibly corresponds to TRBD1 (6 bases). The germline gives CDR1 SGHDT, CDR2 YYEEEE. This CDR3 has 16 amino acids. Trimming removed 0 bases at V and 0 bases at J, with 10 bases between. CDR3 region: CASSLVDRSSYNEQFF. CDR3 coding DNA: TGTGCCAGCAGCTTGGTGGACAGAAGCTCCTACAATGAGCAGTTCTTC.

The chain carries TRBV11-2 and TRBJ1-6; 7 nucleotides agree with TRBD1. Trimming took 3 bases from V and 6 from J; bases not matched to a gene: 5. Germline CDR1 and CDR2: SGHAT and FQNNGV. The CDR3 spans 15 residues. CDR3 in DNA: TGTGCCAGCAGCTTCGGACAGGTCGCTAATTCACCCCTCCACTTT. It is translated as CASSFGQVANSPLHF.

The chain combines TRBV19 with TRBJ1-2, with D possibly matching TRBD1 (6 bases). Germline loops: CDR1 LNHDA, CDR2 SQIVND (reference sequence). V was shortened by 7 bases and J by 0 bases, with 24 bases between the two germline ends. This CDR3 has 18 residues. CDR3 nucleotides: TGTGCCAGTACAGGGGCGGACCTCCGGTTTGACCCTAACTATGGCTACACCTTC. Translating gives CASTGADLRFDPNYGYTF. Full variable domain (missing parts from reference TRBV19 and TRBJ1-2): DGGITQSPKYLFRKEGQNVTLSCEQNLNHDAMYWYRQDPGQGLRLIYYSQIVNDFQKGDIAEGYSVSREKKESFPLTVTSAQKNPTAFYLCASTGADLRFDPNYGYTFGSGTRLTVV.

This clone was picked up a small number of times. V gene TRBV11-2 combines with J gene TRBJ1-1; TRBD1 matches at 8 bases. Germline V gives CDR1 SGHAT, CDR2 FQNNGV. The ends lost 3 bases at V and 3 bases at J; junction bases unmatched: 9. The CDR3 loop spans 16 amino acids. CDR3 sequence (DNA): TGTGCCAGCAGCTTCCAGGACAGGGTCAATCACACTGAAGCTTTCTTT. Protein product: CASSFQDRVNHTEAFF.

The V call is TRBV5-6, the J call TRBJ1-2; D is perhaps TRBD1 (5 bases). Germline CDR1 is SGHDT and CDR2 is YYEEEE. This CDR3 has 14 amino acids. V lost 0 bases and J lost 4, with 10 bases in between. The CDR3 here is CASSLGQGSYGYTF. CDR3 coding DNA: TGTGCCAGCAGCTTGGGTCAGGGTTCCTATGGCTACACCTTC. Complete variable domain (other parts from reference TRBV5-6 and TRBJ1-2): DAGVTQSPTHLIKTRGQQVTLRCSPKSGHDTVSWYQQALGQGPQFIFQYYEEEERQRGNFPDRFSGHQFPNYSSELNVNALLLGDSALYLCASSLGQGSYGYTFGSGTRLTVV.

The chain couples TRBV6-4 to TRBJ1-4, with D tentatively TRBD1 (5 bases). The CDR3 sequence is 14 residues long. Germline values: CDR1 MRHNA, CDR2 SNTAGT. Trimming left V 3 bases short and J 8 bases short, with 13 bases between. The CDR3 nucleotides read TGTGCCAGCAGTGAAGACCCAGGGCAAGAAAAACTGTTTTTT. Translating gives CASSEDPGQEKLFF.

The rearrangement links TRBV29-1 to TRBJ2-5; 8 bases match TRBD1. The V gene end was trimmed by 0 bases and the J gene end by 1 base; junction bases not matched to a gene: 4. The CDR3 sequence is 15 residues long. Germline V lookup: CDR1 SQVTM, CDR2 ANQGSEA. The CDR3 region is CSVEDYRGIQETQYF. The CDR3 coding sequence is TGCAGCGTTGAAGACTACAGGGGGATCCAAGAGACCCAGTACTTC.

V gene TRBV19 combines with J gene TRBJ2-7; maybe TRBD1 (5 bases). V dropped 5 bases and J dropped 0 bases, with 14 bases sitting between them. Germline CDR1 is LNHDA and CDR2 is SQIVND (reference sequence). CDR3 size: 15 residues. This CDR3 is CASSCRQTPSYEQYF. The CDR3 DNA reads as TGTGCCAGTAGTTGTAGACAGACCCCCTCCTACGAGCAGTACTTC.

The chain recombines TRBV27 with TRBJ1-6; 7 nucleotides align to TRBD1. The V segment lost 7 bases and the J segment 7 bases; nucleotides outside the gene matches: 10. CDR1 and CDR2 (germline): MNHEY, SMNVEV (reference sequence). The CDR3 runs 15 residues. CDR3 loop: CASNGGQDSNSPLHF. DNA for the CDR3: TGTGCCAGCAATGGTGGACAGGATTCGAATTCACCCCTCCACTTT.

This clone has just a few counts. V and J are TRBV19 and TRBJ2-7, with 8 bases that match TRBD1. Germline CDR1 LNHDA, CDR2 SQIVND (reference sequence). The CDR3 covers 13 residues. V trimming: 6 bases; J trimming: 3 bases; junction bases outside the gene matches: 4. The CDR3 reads CASRPTGGYEQYF. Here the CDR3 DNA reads TGTGCCAGTAGGCCAACAGGGGGCTACGAGCAGTACTTC.